This T cell receptor beta chain was sequenced for a study of PD-L1 blockade in urothelial cancer. Documented time point: pretreatment peripheral blood. Here immunoSEQ multiplex PCR was the method, and the copy in TCRdb shows in-frame clones only, minus some. The sample gives roughly 50,000 clones, 85% of which show up once; less than 20% is in the top ten. Sequenced here: PBMCs, sampled around atezolizumab (anti-PD-L1) treatment. The TCR originated in a man between 65 and 85 years old with urothelial cancer.

The CDR3 protein is CASGLVPSTTFVYEQYF. CDR3 bases: TGTGCTAGTGGTTTGGTACCATCAACTACCTTTGTCTACGAGCAGTACTTC. V is TRBV12-5 and J is TRBJ2-7; D is unresolved. V was shortened by 0 bases and J by 3 bases, with 18 bases between the two germline ends. The CDR3 has 17 amino acids. From germline, CDR1 is LGHNT and CDR2 FRNRAP.